The 30 T cell receptor beta chains given below trace back to one sample, sequenced in a study of identical twins. TCRdb reanalysed the 5' RACE reads using MiXCR and keeps one entry per CDR3 protein. Among about 550,000 distinct CDR3 sequences, approximately 20% were seen once, and the ten largest hold 0.45% to 0.5%. The same data also went into a second study, on yellow fever vaccine responses in identical twins.

Material: CD4+ T cells sorted from blood. Receptors originate from a young woman in good health.

This clonotype was observed many times. The chain uses TRBV7-9 and TRBJ2-3; 9 bases align to TRBD1. Germline values: CDR1 SEHNR, CDR2 FQNEAQ (reference sequence). The CDR3 runs 15 residues. With V trimmed by 5 bases and J by 0 bases, 3 bases remained unmatched. Here the CDR3 DNA reads TGTGCCAGCAGCCGGACAGGGGTCAGCACAGATACGCAGTATTTT. Protein: CASSRTGVSTDTQYF.

The table lists this clonotype with a few counts. V and J are TRBV24-1 and TRBJ2-1, with 11 bases matching TRBD2. Germline CDR1 KGHDR, CDR2 SFDVKD. V trimming: 7 bases; J trimming: 0 bases; junction bases outside the gene matches: 4. The CDR3 consists of 16 residues. The chain's CDR3 is CATRASGGNSYNEQFF. CDR3 coding DNA: TGTGCCACCAGGGCTAGCGGGGGGAACTCCTACAATGAGCAGTTCTTC.

The chain carries TRBV12-3 or TRBV12-4 and TRBJ1-4; D gene uncertain. Trimming stripped 7 bases from V and 3 bases from J, with 18 bases between. There are 16 residues in the CDR3. Here the CDR3 reads CASMAAPSVANEKLFF. The DNA of the CDR3 is TGTGCCAGCATGGCGGCTCCGAGCGTCGCTAATGAAAAACTGTTTTTT.

The chain couples TRBV28 to TRBJ2-7, with 11 bases aligning to TRBD1. Germline CDR1 reads MDHEN; CDR2 reads SYDVKM. The CDR3 is made up of 16 amino acids. The V and J ends lost 6 bases and 5 bases, in that order; junction bases with no gene match: 12. CDR3 sequence: CASSSPGTGGRNEQYV. CDR3 in DNA: TGTGCCAGCAGCTCCCCCGGGACAGGGGGTCGCAACGAGCAGTACGTC.

This clonotype has a handful of counts. The rearrangement links TRBV27 to TRBJ2-2; TRBD2 agrees at 13 bases. The ends lost 0 bases at V and 4 bases at J; junction bases unmatched: 2. The CDR3 is 17 residues long. From germline, CDR1 is MNHEY and CDR2 SMNVEV (reference sequence). Here the CDR3 reads CASSLSRTSGSTGELFF. In DNA, the CDR3 is TGTGCCAGCAGTTTATCGAGGACTAGCGGGAGCACCGGGGAGCTGTTTTTT.

In its sample, this clonotype was seen a few times. V gene TRBV11-2 combines with J gene TRBJ2-3, with no clear D. Trimming stripped 3 bases from V and 6 bases from J, with 13 bases between. CDR3 length equals 14 residues. Germline V gene data show CDR1 as SGHAT and CDR2 as FQNNGV. CDR3 residues: CASSFINTGDTQYF. The CDR3 nucleotides are TGTGCCAGCAGCTTCATAAACACGGGCGATACGCAGTATTTT. The complete variable domain, with remaining parts taken from reference TRBV11-2 and TRBJ2-3, reads EAGVAQSPRYKIIEKRQSVAFWCNPISGHATLYWYQQILGQGPKLLIQFQNNGVVDDSQLPKDRFSAERLKGVDSTLKIQPAKLEDSAVYLCASSFINTGDTQYFGPGTRLTVL.

This sequence joins TRBV4-1 and TRBJ2-5; no reliable D call. The CDR3 has 13 residues. Germline lookup yields CDR1 MGHRA and CDR2 YSYEKL. V lost 2 bases and J lost 3, with 7 bases in between. CDR3: CASSQFRKETQYF. In DNA, the CDR3 is TGCGCCAGCAGCCAATTCAGAAAAGAGACCCAGTACTTC.

This chain uses TRBV7-8 with TRBJ2-2; tentatively, D is TRBD1 (6 bases). Germline lookup yields CDR1 SGHVS and CDR2 FQNEAQ. The V gene lost 3 bases and the J gene lost 5 bases, with 13 bases spanning the gap. CDR3 size: 15 residues. This CDR3 is CASSFTGRVTGELFF. The CDR3 DNA follows: TGTGCCAGCAGCTTCACAGGGCGGGTAACCGGGGAGCTGTTTTTT. The complete variable domain, with remaining parts taken from reference TRBV7-8 and TRBJ2-2, reads GAGVSQSPRYKVAKRGQDVALRCDPISGHVSLFWYQQALGQGPEFLTYFQNEAQLDKSGLPSDRFFAERPEGSVSTLKIQRTQQEDSAVYLCASSFTGRVTGELFFGEGSRLTVL.

This clonotype was seen a handful of times. The chain combines TRBV5-1 with TRBJ2-6; no firm D call. The CDR3 loop spans 16 amino acids. The V gene's germline CDR1 is SGHRS and CDR2 YFSETQ. The V end lost 4 bases, the J end lost 3 bases, and 14 bases lay between the germline ends. The CDR3 DNA is TGCGCCAGCAGCCCCACTCATTTAGGTGGGGCCAACGTCCTGACTTTC. It translates to CASSPTHLGGANVLTF.

This clonotype was detected a few times. V gene TRBV5-1 combines with J gene TRBJ2-1; TRBD1 might be the D (6 bases). Trimming stripped 1 base from V and 6 bases from J, with 11 bases between. Looked up from germline, CDR1 is SGHRS and CDR2 is YFSETQ. The CDR3 runs to 14 residues. CDR3 DNA sequence: TGCGCCAGCAGCTTGACGGCAGGGGCCAATGAGCAGTTCTTC. Amino acid sequence: CASSLTAGANEQFF.

This chain uses TRBV15 with TRBJ2-4; D is uncertain. Between the trimmed V and J ends, which lost 5 bases and 2 bases, there was a span of 4 bases. Germline assignment: CDR1 LNHNV and CDR2 YYDKDF (reference sequence). CDR3 length: 12 residues. In nucleotides, the CDR3 is TGTGCCACCAGCGGAACCAAAAACATTCAGTACTTC. This gives the protein CATSGTKNIQYF.

This clonotype was seen only a few times. The V call is TRBV6-1, the J call TRBJ1-1; D is undetermined. V gave up 0 bases and J gave up 0 bases, with 8 bases separating them. Germline lookup yields CDR1 MNHNS and CDR2 SASEGT. The CDR3 is made up of 15 amino acids. In nucleotides, the CDR3 is TGTGCCAGCAGTGAAGCTGGGCTATTGAACACTGAAGCTTTCTTT. This sequence encodes CASSEAGLLNTEAFF.

In this sample, this clonotype turned up a few times. The CDR3 DNA reads as TGTGCCAGCCGAAAGACGGACCCTGGGGCCAACGTCCTGACTTTC. Translated, it gives CASRKTDPGANVLTF. The rearrangement uses TRBV6-4 and TRBJ2-6; D remains ambiguous. Germline loops: CDR1 MRHNA, CDR2 SNTAGT. Trimming removed 8 bases from V and 2 bases from J, with 13 bases in between. This CDR3 comprises 15 residues.

The chain links TRBV7-9 to TRBJ1-4, with D hard to call. Trimming left V 5 bases short and J 0 bases short, with 10 bases between. This CDR3 spans 15 amino acids. Germline CDR1 is SEHNR and CDR2 is FQNEAQ (reference sequence). The CDR3 here is CASSPAIATNEKLFF. DNA for the CDR3: TGTGCCAGCAGCCCCGCAATTGCAACTAATGAAAAACTGTTTTTT.

CDR3 nucleotides: TGCAGTGCAAAAGATCGGGACAGGGGGAATCTGGGCTATGGCTACACCTTC. It translates to CSAKDRDRGNLGYGYTF. J is TRBJ1-2 and V is TRBV20-1; 11 bases line up with TRBD1. Looked up from germline, CDR1 is DFQATT and CDR2 is SNEGSKA (reference sequence). CDR3 size: 17 residues. With 6 bases clipped from V and 4 bases from J, the junction kept 16 bases outside the gene matches.

V gene TRBV20-1 combines with J gene TRBJ1-1; D might be TRBD1 (6 bases). Germline V gene sequence: CDR1 DFQATT, CDR2 SNEGSKA (reference sequence). Trimming stripped 1 base from V and 7 bases from J, with 16 bases between. The CDR3 spans 14 residues. Here the CDR3 reads CSARAQGYQGEAFF. The CDR3 DNA sequence: TGCAGTGCTAGAGCACAGGGTTATCAGGGTGAAGCTTTCTTT.

This clonotype has more than one count but fewer than ten. This rearrangement joins TRBV20-1 to TRBJ1-6; D is ambiguous. Trimming left V 0 bases short and J 6 bases short, with 9 bases between. CDR1 is DFQATT and CDR2 is SNEGSKA in the germline V gene (reference sequence). This CDR3 is built from 14 residues. The CDR3: CSARDRQINSPLHF. For the CDR3, the DNA is TGCAGTGCTAGAGATCGTCAGATTAATTCACCCCTCCACTTT.

This clonotype was seen only a few times. V and J are TRBV5-1 and TRBJ2-3; a possible D gene is TRBD1 (6 bases). Germline assignment: CDR1 SGHRS and CDR2 YFSETQ. V gave up 4 bases and J gave up 6 bases, with 21 bases separating them. This CDR3 is 16 amino acids long. CDR3 protein: CASSRGDTSGGDTQYF. CDR3 nucleotide sequence: TGCGCCAGCAGCCGTGGGGACACCTCTGGCGGGGATACGCAGTATTTT.

The chain combines TRBV5-1 with TRBJ2-7, with a tentative D call TRBD2 (7 bases). CDR3 length equals 16 residues. Trimming cost V 5 bases and J 2 bases, with 20 bases left between them. CDR1 SGHRS and CDR2 YFSETQ come from the germline V gene. The CDR3 DNA follows: TGCGCCAGCAGTTCCAGCCGCGGGGGCTCCCCCTACGAGCAGTACTTC. Residues: CASSSSRGGSPYEQYF.

The chain has TRBV14 and TRBJ2-5; tentative D call: TRBD1 (5 bases). Germline CDR1 and CDR2: SGHDN and FVKESK. CDR3 length: 15 residues. Between the trimmed V and J ends, which lost 1 base and 5 bases, there was a span of 14 bases. The CDR3 loop reads CASSQVGVSSETQYF. The CDR3 coding sequence is TGTGCCAGCAGCCAAGTAGGGGTCTCCAGTGAGACCCAGTACTTC.

The chain joins TRBV20-1 to TRBJ2-7; 11 bases align to TRBD2. The CDR3 is made up of 14 amino acids. The V gene end was trimmed by 6 bases and the J gene end by 4 bases; junction bases not matched to a gene: 8. Germline CDR1 and CDR2: DFQATT and SNEGSKA (reference sequence). CDR3 sequence: CSAPLAGGLYEQYF. The CDR3 coding sequence is TGCAGTGCACCCCTAGCGGGAGGACTATACGAGCAGTACTTC.

J is TRBJ2-3 and V is TRBV9; D is undetermined. Germline CDR1 is SGDLS and CDR2 is YYNGEE. CDR3 size: 13 residues. V dropped 2 bases and J dropped 2 bases, with 6 bases sitting between them. This CDR3 reads CASSVDFTDTQYF. For the CDR3, the DNA is TGTGCCAGCAGCGTTGACTTCACAGATACGCAGTATTTT. The full variable domain, its missing parts supplied by reference TRBV9 and TRBJ2-3, is DSGVTQTPKHLITATGQRVTLRCSPRSGDLSVYWYQQSLDQGLQFLIQYYNGEERAKGNILERFSAQQFPDLHSELNLSSLELGDSALYFCASSVDFTDTQYFGPGTRLTVL.

The chain uses TRBV20-1 and TRBJ2-5, with 7 bases identical to TRBD2. This CDR3 spans 15 amino acids. CDR1 is DFQATT, CDR2 SNEGSKA, per germline (reference sequence). V shed 1 base, J shed 2 bases, and the junction held 7 bases outside the gene matches. The CDR3 loop is CSARVVSSGQETQYF. The DNA of the CDR3 is TGCAGTGCTAGAGTTGTGTCTAGCGGACAAGAGACCCAGTACTTC.

This clonotype was seen only a few times. The CDR3 is CASTRDTEAFF. The CDR3 nucleotides read TGTGCCAGCACCAGGGACACTGAAGCTTTCTTT. The chain has TRBV2 and TRBJ1-1; the D gene is possibly TRBD1 (5 bases). V was trimmed by 7 bases and J by 3 bases, leaving 6 bases between them. Germline loops: CDR1 SNHLY, CDR2 FYNNEI. The CDR3 has 11 amino acids. The entire variable domain, with the rest obtained from reference TRBV2 and TRBJ1-1, is as follows: EPEVTQTPSHQVTQMGQEVILRCVPISNHLYFYWYRQILGQKVEFLVSFYNNEISEKSEIFDDQFSVERPDGSNFTLKIRSTKLEDSAMYFCASTRDTEAFFGQGTRLTVV.

The chain carries TRBV12-3 or TRBV12-4 and TRBJ2-7; the D gene is possibly TRBD1 (6 bases). This CDR3 is built from 14 residues. V dropped 8 bases and J dropped 0 bases, with 14 bases sitting between them. CDR3 sequence reads: CASSGERSSYEQYF. CDR3 nucleotides: TGTGCCAGCTCAGGGGAACGGAGCTCCTACGAGCAGTACTTC.

This clonotype was picked up a small number of times. This chain links TRBV10-3 with TRBJ1-1, with 9 bases fitting TRBD1. The V segment lost 6 bases and the J segment 1 base; nucleotides outside the gene matches: 12. This CDR3 contains 17 residues. Germline loops: CDR1 ENHRY, CDR2 SYGVKD. The CDR3 loop reads CAIRKSGTGISNTEAFF. CDR3 DNA: TGTGCCATCAGGAAATCCGGGACAGGGATCTCGAACACTGAAGCTTTCTTT.

The chain links TRBV25-1 to TRBJ2-2; the D gene is possibly TRBD1 (8 bases). Germline CDR1 is MGHDK and CDR2 is SYGVNS. The CDR3 has 14 residues. V was pared by 5 bases and J by 7 bases, with 14 bases between. The CDR3 protein is CASSWNRGGGELFF. In DNA, the CDR3 is TGTGCCAGCAGTTGGAACAGGGGGGGCGGGGAGCTGTTTTTT.

Only a few counts were recorded for this clonotype. The rearrangement joins TRBV27 to TRBJ2-7; 10 bases are shared with TRBD2. Germline V CDR1 and CDR2: MNHEY, SMNVEV (reference sequence). Trimming cost V 7 bases and J 5 bases; bases outside gene matches: 11. CDR3 length equals 15 residues. This chain's CDR3 is CASTPSGRALNEQYF. Here the CDR3 DNA reads TGTGCCAGCACTCCAAGCGGGAGGGCCTTGAACGAGCAGTACTTC.

This clonotype was detected only a few times. The J gene is TRBJ2-2, the V gene TRBV7-9; no clear D. The ends were cut back, 9 bases at V and 0 bases at J, with 17 bases in the middle. The CDR3 has 16 amino acids. Germline CDR1 and CDR2: SEHNR and FQNEAQ (reference sequence). CDR3 DNA: TGTGCCAGACCCTGTTCGGCGGACGCGAACACCGGGGAGCTGTTTTTT. Its translation: CARPCSADANTGELFF.

The chain recombines TRBV27 with TRBJ2-3; D may correspond to TRBD1 or TRBD2 (6 bases each). The V gene's germline CDR1 is MNHEY and CDR2 SMNVEV (reference sequence). V was clipped by 7 bases and J by 5 bases, with 19 bases between them. The CDR3 consists of 15 residues. CDR3 coding DNA: TGTGCCAGCACCCCCTCTGGGGGGCAGGTAGATACGCAGTATTTT. Amino acids: CASTPSGGQVDTQYF.